What follows describes a single T cell receptor (beta chain). The method was immunoSEQ multiplex PCR; TCRdb's version includes in-frame clones alone and lacks a portion of them. The sample consists of under 700,000 clones, around three quarters of them appearing once. These data originate in a study of shared T cell receptors in the human thymus. From germline, CDR1 is LGHNA and CDR2 YSLEER. The CDR3 covers 17 residues. The ends were cut back, 2 bases at V and 4 bases at J, with 21 bases in the middle. The sample was also reused in another study, on human thymus T cells. That source adds: Donation came from healthy Finnish infants having corrective surgery for congenital heart defects. The thymus was resected at corrective cardiac surgery. Apparent bias marked the V and J gene usage of thymic and blood repertoires. Among unrelated individuals, related research reported thymic repertoires that overlapped highly.

This chain links TRBV4-3 with TRBJ2-7; TRBD1 is a possible D gene (6 bases). Input material: thymocytes. The clonotype originates from a boy younger than two with a congenital heart defect. The CDR3 loop is CASSQLNTGNGEYEQYF. CDR3 coding DNA: TGCGCCAGCAGCCAACTTAACACAGGGAATGGGGAGTACGAGCAGTACTTC.